This T cell receptor beta chain was documented in a study of shared clonotypes between healthy human individuals. The CDR3 extends over 14 amino acids. Germline V gives CDR1 SSHAT, CDR2 FNYEAQ (reference sequence). TCRdb keeps only in-frame clones here, not all; method: immunoSEQ multiplex PCR. The top ten hold over 0.12% of the sample, which has millions of clones, about 92% seen once. About this clone itself: The junction and the germline gene differ at one end; a read error may be behind it.

This receptor was obtained from a man aged 18 to 29 in good health. Sequenced material: naive CD4+ T cells sorted from blood. The subset was: CD45RA+ positively selected. V gene TRBV7-7 combines with J gene TRBJ2-1, with 13 bases aligning to TRBD2. The CDR3 nucleotides are TGTGCTAGCAGCTCTTGGGGACTAGCGGGAGAGCAGTTCTTC. It is translated as CASSSWGLAGEQFF.